The rows below give T cell receptor beta chains drawn from one sample of a study of control samples from healthy donors and cancer patients. Assay used: immunoSEQ multiplex PCR; TCRdb lists only in-frame clones, some missing. The sample lists approximately 190,000 clones, about 91% occurring once. Sequencing was performed on blood. Receptors were obtained from a man aged 30 to 39 in good health. Both conserved end residues are part of each CDR3. The D gene is left open where the match is weak. Size values are once, few and many counts, or a class for expanded clones, and some rows have none.

TRBD1,TRBV19,TRBJ1-2,-,CASKKDRGRFDYGYTF,TGTGCCAGTAAGAAGGACAGGGGGCGATTTGACTATGGCTACACCTTC
-,TRBV27,TRBJ1-4,once,CASSLRAPGTRGKNEKLFF,TGTGCCAGCAGTTTGAGGGCACCGGGGACCAGGGGTAAGAATGAAAAACTGTTTTTT
-,TRBV24-1,TRBJ2-7,-,CATSDTAGSSYEQYF,TGTGCCACCAGTGACACCGCGGGCAGCTCCTACGAGCAGTACTTC
TRBD1,TRBV27,TRBJ1-5,-,CASSLTGNQPQHF,TGTGCCAGCAGTTTGACAGGGAATCAGCCCCAGCATTTT
-,TRBV21-1,TRBJ2-5,-,CASIAGPGGETQYF,TGTGCCAGCATCGCGGGCCCGGGTGGAGAGACCCAGTACTTC
-,TRBV27,TRBJ2-1,-,CASSLYRVFNEQFF,TGTGCCAGCAGTTTATACCGAGTATTCAATGAGCAGTTCTTC
TRBD1,TRBV6-5,TRBJ1-5,-,CASSYRTGGGQPQHF,TGTGCCAGCAGTTACCGGACAGGGGGCGGGCAGCCCCAGCATTTT
-,TRBV11-2,TRBJ1-6,few,CASSFESYSPLHF,TGTGCCAGCAGCTTCGAGTCTTATTCACCCCTCCACTTT
-,TRBV29-1,TRBJ1-1,-,CSVVGSVNTEAFF,TGCAGCGTTGTGGGGTCGGTGAACACTGAAGCTTTCTTT
-,TRBV3-1/TRBV3-2,TRBJ2-7,-,CASSPPRGGQYF,TGTGCCAGCAGCCCCCCCAGGGGAGGGCAGTACTTC
TRBD1,TRBV6-6,TRBJ2-1,-,CASSSGTGGYNEQFF,TGTGCCAGCAGTTCCGGGACAGGGGGCTACAATGAGCAGTTCTTC
TRBD1,TRBV4-1,TRBJ1-3,-,CASSQVYETGAGNTIYF,TGCGCCAGCAGCCAAGTCTATGAGACAGGGGCTGGAAACACCATATATTTT
-,TRBV9,TRBJ1-2,-,CASSPISRVRDGYTF,TGTGCCAGCAGCCCCATCTCAAGAGTCCGGGACGGCTACACCTTC
TRBD1,TRBV9,TRBJ2-7,-,CASSVGTGVPYEQYF,TGTGCCAGCAGCGTAGGGACAGGGGTCCCCTACGAGCAGTACTTC
-,TRBV7-9,TRBJ1-1,-,CASGRAGAFDTEAFF,TGTGCCAGCGGTAGGGCCGGCGCATTTGACACTGAAGCTTTCTTT
-,TRBV21-1,TRBJ2-5,-,CASSLRDRGRGETQYF,TGTGCCAGCAGCCTTCGGGACAGGGGGCGCGGAGAGACCCAGTACTTC
TRBD2,TRBV2,TRBJ2-1,-,CASTAPGTSVDEQFF,TGTGCCAGCACCGCTCCCGGGACTAGTGTTGATGAGCAGTTCTTC
-,TRBV5-5,TRBJ1-3,few,CASSPGRAGNTIYF,TGTGCCAGCAGCCCAGGAAGGGCTGGAAACACCATATATTTT
-,TRBV2,TRBJ2-3,-,CASSEESSLLTDTQYF,TGTGCCAGCAGTGAAGAGTCAAGCCTGTTGACAGATACGCAGTATTTT
TRBD1,TRBV5-4,TRBJ1-4,-,CASSSTRDSKEKLFF,TGTGCCAGCAGCTCGACCCGGGACAGCAAGGAAAAACTGTTTTTT
-,TRBV30,TRBJ1-5,few,CAWNTGYNQPQHF,TGTGCCTGGAACACAGGGTATAACCAGCCCCAGCATTTT
TRBD2,TRBV5-1,TRBJ2-5,-,CASRSAGLAAQETQYF,TGCGCCAGCAGAAGCGCGGGACTAGCGGCACAAGAGACCCAGTACTTC
-,TRBV6-5,TRBJ1-5,-,CASIGEFNQPQHF,TGTGCCAGCATCGGGGAGTTCAATCAGCCCCAGCATTTT
TRBD2,TRBV6-6,TRBJ2-7,-,CASSLRTSGGTTYEQYF,TGTGCCAGCAGTCTACGGACTAGCGGGGGTACGACCTACGAGCAGTACTTC
TRBD1,TRBV7-3,TRBJ1-3,-,CASSSGTGGNTIYF,TGTGCCAGCAGCTCCGGGACAGGGGGAAACACCATATATTTT
-,TRBV19,TRBJ2-7,-,CASSSQGYEQYF,TGTGCCAGTAGCTCTCAGGGATACGAGCAGTACTTC
TRBD2,TRBV3-1/TRBV3-2,TRBJ2-3,-,CASSQYLAGSSDTQYF,TGTGCCAGCAGCCAATATCTAGCGGGTTCCTCAGATACGCAGTATTTT
-,TRBV3-1/TRBV3-2,TRBJ2-3,-,CASSPSRGRVTQYF,TGTGCCAGCAGCCCCTCCAGGGGTCGGGTTACGCAGTATTTT